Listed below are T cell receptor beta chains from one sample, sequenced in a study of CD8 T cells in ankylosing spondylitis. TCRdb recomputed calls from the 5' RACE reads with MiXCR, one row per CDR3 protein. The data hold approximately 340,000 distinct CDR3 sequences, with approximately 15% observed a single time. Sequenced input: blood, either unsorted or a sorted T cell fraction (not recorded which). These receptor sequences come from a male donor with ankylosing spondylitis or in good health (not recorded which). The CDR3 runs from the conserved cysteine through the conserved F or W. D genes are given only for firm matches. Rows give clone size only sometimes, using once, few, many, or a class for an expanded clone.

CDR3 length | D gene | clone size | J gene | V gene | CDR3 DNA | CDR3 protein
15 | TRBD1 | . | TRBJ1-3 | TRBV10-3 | TGTGCCATCAGTGAAGTACAGGGGCCGGGAAACACCATATATTTT | CAISEVQGPGNTIYF
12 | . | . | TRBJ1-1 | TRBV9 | TGTGCCAGCAGCAGGGATGGGTCTGAAGCTTTCTTT | CASSRDGSEAFF
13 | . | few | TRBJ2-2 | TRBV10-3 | TGTGCCATCGAGAACTCGAACACCGGGGAGCTGTTTTTT | CAIENSNTGELFF
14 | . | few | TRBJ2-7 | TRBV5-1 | TGCGCCAGCAGCGCCCTACAGGGATCCTACGAGCAGTACTTC | CASSALQGSYEQYF
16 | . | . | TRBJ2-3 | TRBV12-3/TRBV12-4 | TGTGCCAGCAGTACCAGGATCCCCGGGAAGACAGATACGCAGTATTTT | CASSTRIPGKTDTQYF
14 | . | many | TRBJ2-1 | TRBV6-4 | TGTGCCAGCAGTGATAGCGGAGGGAGGAATGAGCAGTTCTTC | CASSDSGGRNEQFF
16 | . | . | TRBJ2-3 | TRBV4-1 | TGCGCCAGCAGCGCCCTAACCGGGGCTAGCACAGATACGCAGTATTTT | CASSALTGASTDTQYF
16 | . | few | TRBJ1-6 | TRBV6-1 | TGTGCCAGCAGCCGAAATAAGGGGTCTTATAATTCACCCCTCCACTTT | CASSRNKGSYNSPLHF
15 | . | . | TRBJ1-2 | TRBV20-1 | TGCAGTGCTAGGAGGGCCAGACAGAGTATCTATGGCTACACCTTC | CSARRARQSIYGYTF
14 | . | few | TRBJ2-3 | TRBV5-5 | TGTGCCAGCAGCTTGGACTATTTTCAGGATACGCAGTATTTT | CASSLDYFQDTQYF
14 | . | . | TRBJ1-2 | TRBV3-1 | TGTGCCAGCAGCCAGACTCAGCCAATCTATGGCTACACCTTC | CASSQTQPIYGYTF
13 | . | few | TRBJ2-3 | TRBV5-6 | TGTGCCAGCAGTGGAGACTTTATAGATACGCAGTATTTT | CASSGDFIDTQYF